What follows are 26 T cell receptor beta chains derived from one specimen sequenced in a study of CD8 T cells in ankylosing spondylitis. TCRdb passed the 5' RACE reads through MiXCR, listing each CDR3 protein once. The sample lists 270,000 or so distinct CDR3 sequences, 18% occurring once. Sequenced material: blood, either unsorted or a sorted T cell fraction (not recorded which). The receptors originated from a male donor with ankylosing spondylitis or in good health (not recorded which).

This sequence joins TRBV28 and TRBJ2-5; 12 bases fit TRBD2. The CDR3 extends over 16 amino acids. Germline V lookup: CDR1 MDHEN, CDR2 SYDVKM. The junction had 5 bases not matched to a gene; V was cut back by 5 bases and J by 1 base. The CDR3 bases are TGTGCCAGCAGTCCACTAGCGGGAGGCCTCCAAGAGACCCAGTACTTC. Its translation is CASSPLAGGLQETQYF.

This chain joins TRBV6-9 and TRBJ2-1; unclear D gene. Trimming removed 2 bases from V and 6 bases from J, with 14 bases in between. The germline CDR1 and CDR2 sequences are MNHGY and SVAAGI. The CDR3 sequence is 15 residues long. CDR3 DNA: TGTGCCAGCAGTTATATGGGGTATGGGGTCAATGAGCAGTTCTTC. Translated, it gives CASSYMGYGVNEQFF.

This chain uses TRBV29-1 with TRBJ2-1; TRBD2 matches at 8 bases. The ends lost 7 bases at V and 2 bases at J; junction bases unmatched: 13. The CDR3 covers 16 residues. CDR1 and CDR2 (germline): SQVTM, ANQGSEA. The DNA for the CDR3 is TGCAGCGCCGGGGGGGCGGCAGGGAAGACCTACAATGAGCAGTTCTTC. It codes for CSAGGAAGKTYNEQFF.

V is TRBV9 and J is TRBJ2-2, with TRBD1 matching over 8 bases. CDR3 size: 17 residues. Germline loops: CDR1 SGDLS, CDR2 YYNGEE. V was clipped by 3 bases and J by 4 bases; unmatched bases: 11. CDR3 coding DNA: TGTGCCAGCAGCGGAGGTCCGGACAGGGTTTTCACCGGGGAGCTGTTTTTT. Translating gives CASSGGPDRVFTGELFF.

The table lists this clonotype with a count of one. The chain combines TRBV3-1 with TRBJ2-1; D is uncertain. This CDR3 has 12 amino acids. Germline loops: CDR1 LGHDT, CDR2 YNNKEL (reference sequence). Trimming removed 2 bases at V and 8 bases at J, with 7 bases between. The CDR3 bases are TGTGCCAGCAGCCAACTTATCGATGAGCAGTTCTTC. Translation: CASSQLIDEQFF.

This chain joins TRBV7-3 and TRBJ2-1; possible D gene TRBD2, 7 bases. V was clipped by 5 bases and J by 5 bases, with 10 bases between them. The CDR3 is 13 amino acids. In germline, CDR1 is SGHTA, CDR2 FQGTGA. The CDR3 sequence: CASSPGGDNEQFF. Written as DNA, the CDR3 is TGTGCCAGCAGCCCGGGGGGCGACAATGAGCAGTTCTTC.

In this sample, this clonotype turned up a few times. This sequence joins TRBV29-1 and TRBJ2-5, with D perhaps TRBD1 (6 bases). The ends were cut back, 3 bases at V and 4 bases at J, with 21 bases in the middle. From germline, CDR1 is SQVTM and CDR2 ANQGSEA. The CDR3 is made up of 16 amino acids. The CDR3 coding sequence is TGCAGCGTTGACCCACCAGACAGGCCATCTGGAGAGACCCAGTACTTC. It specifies CSVDPPDRPSGETQYF.

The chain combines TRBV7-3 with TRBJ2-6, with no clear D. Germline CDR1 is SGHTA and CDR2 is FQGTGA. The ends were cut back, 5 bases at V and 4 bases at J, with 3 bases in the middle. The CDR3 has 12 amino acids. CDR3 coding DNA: TGTGCCAGCAGCCAAGGGGCCAACGTCCTGACTTTC. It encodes CASSQGANVLTF.

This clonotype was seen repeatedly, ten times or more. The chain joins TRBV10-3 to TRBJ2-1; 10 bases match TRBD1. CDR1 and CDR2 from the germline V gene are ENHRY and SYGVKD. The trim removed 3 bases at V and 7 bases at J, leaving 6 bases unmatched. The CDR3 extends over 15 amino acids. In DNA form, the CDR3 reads TGTGCCATCAGTGATCGGACAGGGGGTTATAATGAGCAGTTCTTC. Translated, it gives CAISDRTGGYNEQFF.

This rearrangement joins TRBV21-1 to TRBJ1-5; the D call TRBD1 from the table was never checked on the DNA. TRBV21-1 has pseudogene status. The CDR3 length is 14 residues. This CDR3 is CASYPRGSDQPQHF. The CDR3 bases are TGTGCCAGCTATCCTCGGGGGTCGGATCAGCCCCAGCATTTT.

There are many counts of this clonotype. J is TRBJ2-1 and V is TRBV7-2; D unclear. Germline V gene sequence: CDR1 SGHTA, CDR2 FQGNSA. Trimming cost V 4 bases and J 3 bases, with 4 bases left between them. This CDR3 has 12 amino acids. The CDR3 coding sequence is TGTGCCAGCAGCTGGGACTACAATGAGCAGTTCTTC. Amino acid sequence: CASSWDYNEQFF.

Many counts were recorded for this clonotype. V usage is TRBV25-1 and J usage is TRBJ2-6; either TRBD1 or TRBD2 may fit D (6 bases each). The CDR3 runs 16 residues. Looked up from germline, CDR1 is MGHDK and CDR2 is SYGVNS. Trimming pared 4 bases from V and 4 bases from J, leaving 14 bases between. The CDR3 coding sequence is TGTGCCAGCAGTGCCCACAGGGAGGACGGGGCCAACGTCCTGACTTTC. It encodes CASSAHREDGANVLTF.

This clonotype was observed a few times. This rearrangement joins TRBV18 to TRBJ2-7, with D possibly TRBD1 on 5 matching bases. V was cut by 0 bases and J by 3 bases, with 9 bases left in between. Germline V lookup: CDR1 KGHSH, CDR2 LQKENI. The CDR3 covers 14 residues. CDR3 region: CASSPPDTDYEQYF. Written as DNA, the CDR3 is TGTGCCAGCTCACCACCGGACACCGACTACGAGCAGTACTTC.

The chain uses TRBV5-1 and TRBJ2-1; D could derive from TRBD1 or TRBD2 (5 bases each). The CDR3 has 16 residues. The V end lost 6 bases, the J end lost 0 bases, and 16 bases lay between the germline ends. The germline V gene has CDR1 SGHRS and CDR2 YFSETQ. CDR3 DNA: TGCGCCAGCACTTGGCGGGCAGGGCCCTCCTACAATGAGCAGTTCTTC. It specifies CASTWRAGPSYNEQFF. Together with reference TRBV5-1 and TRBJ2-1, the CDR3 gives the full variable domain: KAGVTQTPRYLIKTRGQQVTLSCSPISGHRSVSWYQQTPGQGLQFLFEYFSETQRNKGNFPGRFSGRQFSNSRSEMNVSTLELGDSALYLCASTWRAGPSYNEQFFGPGTRLTVL.

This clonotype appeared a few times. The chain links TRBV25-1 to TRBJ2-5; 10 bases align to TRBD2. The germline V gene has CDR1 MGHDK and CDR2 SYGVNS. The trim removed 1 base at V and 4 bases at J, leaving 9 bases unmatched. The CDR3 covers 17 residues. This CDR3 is CASSELALAGVAETQYF. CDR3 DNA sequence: TGTGCCAGCAGTGAATTAGCCCTAGCGGGAGTAGCAGAGACCCAGTACTTC. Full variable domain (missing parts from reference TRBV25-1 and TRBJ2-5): EADIYQTPRYLVIGTGKKITLECSQTMGHDKMYWYQQDPGMELHLIHYSYGVNSTEKGDLSSESTVSRIRTEHFPLTLESARPSHTSQYLCASSELALAGVAETQYFGPGTRLLVL.

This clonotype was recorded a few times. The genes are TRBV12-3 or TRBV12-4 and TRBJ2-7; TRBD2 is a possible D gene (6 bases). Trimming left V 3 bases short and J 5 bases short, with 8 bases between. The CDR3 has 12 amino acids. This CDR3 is CASSLEGHEQYF. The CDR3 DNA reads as TGTGCCAGCAGTTTGGAGGGCCACGAGCAGTACTTC.

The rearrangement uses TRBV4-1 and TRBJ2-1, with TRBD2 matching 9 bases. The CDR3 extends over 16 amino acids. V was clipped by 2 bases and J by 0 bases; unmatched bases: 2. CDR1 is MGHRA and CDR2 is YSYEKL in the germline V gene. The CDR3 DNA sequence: TGCGCCAGCAGCCAAATTAGCGGGAGCTCCTACAATGAGCAGTTCTTC. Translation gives CASSQISGSSYNEQFF.

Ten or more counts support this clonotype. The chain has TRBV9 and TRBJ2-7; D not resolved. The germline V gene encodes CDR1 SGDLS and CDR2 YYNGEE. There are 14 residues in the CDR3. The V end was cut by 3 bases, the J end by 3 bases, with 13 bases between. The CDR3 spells CASSAPAGLYEQYF. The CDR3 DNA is TGTGCCAGCAGCGCCCCAGCTGGGCTCTACGAGCAGTACTTC.

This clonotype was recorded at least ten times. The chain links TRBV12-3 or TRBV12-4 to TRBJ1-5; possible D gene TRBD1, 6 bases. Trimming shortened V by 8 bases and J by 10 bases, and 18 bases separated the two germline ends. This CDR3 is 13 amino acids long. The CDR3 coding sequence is TGTGCCAGCTCGGACAGTATGGGATTACCCCAGCATTTT. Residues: CASSDSMGLPQHF.

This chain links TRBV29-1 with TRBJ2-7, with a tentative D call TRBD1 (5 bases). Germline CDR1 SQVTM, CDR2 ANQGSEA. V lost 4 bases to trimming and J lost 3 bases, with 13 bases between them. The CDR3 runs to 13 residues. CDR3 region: CSVVVGASYEQYF. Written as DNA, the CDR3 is TGCAGCGTTGTCGTAGGGGCTAGCTACGAGCAGTACTTC.

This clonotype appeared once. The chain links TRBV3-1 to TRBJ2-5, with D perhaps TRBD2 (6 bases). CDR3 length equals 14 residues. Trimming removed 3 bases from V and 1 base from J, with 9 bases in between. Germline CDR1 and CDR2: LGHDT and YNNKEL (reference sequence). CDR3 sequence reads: CASSQGLTQETQYF. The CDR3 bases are TGTGCCAGCAGCCAGGGACTGACCCAAGAGACCCAGTACTTC.

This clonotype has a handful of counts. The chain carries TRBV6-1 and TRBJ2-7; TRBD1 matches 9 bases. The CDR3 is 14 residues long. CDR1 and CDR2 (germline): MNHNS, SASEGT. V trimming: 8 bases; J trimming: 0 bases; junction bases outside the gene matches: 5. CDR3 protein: CASLGQGHSYEQYF. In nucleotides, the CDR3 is TGTGCCAGCTTGGGACAGGGACACTCCTACGAGCAGTACTTC.

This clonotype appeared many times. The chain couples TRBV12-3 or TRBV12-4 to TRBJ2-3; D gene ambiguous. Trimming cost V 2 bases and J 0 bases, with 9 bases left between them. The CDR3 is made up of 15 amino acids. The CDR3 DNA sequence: TGTGCCAGCAGTTTATGGAGCTCTAGCACAGATACGCAGTATTTT. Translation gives CASSLWSSSTDTQYF.

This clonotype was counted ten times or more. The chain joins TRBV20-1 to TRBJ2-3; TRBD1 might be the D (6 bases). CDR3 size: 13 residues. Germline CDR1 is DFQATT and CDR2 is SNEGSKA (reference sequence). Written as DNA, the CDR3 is TGCACCTCGACGGACAGAAGCACAGATACGCAGTATTTT. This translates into CTSTDRSTDTQYF.

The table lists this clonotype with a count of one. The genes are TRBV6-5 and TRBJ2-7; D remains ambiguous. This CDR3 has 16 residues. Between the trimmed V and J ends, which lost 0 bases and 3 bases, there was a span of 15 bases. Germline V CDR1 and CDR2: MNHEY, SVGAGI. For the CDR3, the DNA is TGTGCCAGCAGTTACTCGGAGCAGACGTGGATCTACGAGCAGTACTTC. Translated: CASSYSEQTWIYEQYF.

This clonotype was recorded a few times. The CDR3 DNA follows: TGCAGCGTTGAACAGCTGGGCGAGCAGTACTTC. The encoded protein is CSVEQLGEQYF. The genes are TRBV29-1 and TRBJ2-7; D is ambiguous. Germline CDR1 is SQVTM and CDR2 is ANQGSEA. V was cut by 2 bases and J by 6 bases, with 8 bases left in between. This CDR3 has 11 amino acids.